This T cell receptor (beta chain) was obtained from a study of Graves' ophthalmopathy and Graves' hyperthyroidism. This clonotype was counted at least ten times. Its cognate antigen is unknown. The study amplified TCR beta CDR3 regions using RNA transcripts. RT-PCR was first run with HTBI primers, then multiplex PCR in a second round. Each CDR3 protein gets one entry after TCRdb re-called the multiplex PCR reads with MiXCR. The sample consists of almost 750,000 distinct CDR3 sequences, 40% of them appearing once. The study, taken as a whole, reports: A model of 13 signatures distinguished ophthalmopathy from stable hyperthyroidism at approximately 90% sensitivity and about 80% specificity.

V lost 6 bases and J 5 bases, leaving 13 bases between the germline ends. The CDR3 totals 12 residues. Per germline, CDR1 DFQATT and CDR2 SNEGSKA (reference sequence). The genes are TRBV20-1 and TRBJ2-5; D is possibly TRBD1 or TRBD2 (5 bases each). Sequenced: peripheral blood. The sequence derives from an adult man with Graves' ophthalmopathy. The CDR3 reads CSARGPFETQYF. The CDR3 region has the DNA TGCAGTGCCCGGGGACCTTTCGAGACCCAGTACTTC.